Sequencing of this T cell receptor beta chain was carried out in a study of T cells in Graves' hyperthyroidism and ophthalmopathy. The CDR3 covers 13 residues. Germline-derived CDR1 and CDR2 are KGHSH and LQKENI. V lost 6 bases to trimming and J lost 8 bases, with 14 bases between them. Using RNA transcripts as the source, TCR beta CDR3 regions were amplified. When the TCR CDR3 underwent first-round RT-PCR, the HTBI primer set was used. TCRdb independently ran MiXCR on the multiplex PCR reads; one entry per CDR3 protein. Among roughly 290,000 distinct CDR3 sequences, roughly an eighth were seen once, and the ten largest hold 7% to 9.5%.

The sequenced sample consisted of blood. The receptor comes from a woman in her thirties or forties with Graves' hyperthyroidism. This sequence joins TRBV18 and TRBJ2-1; D gene ambiguous. The CDR3 spells CASSPRDRDEQFF. The CDR3 DNA is TGTGCCAGCTCGCCAAGAGATAGGGATGAGCAGTTCTTC. The whole variable domain, filled in from reference TRBV18 and TRBJ2-1, reads NAGVMQNPRHLVRRRGQEARLRCSPMKGHSHVYWYRQLPEEGLKFMVYLQKENIIDESGMPKERFSAEFPKEGPSILRIQQVVRGDSAAYFCASSPRDRDEQFFGPGTRLTVL.